The 15 T cell receptor beta chains below all came from one sample that was sequenced in a study of control samples from healthy donors and cancer patients. Profiled with immunoSEQ multiplex PCR; TCRdb holds only in-frame clones, not every one. The table includes some 82,000 clones, around 80% detected once. Sequenced material: PBMCs. These receptors were obtained from a man between 60 and 75 years old with head and neck cancer.

The chain links TRBV7-6 to TRBJ1-3; no clear D gene. Germline CDR1 and CDR2: SGHVS and FNYEAQ. V was shortened by 5 bases and J by 7 bases, with 18 bases between the two germline ends. The CDR3 is 15 amino acids. CDR3 loop: CASSPEFGGLNTIYF. In DNA, the CDR3 is TGTGCCAGCAGCCCCGAGTTTGGAGGGTTGAACACCATATATTTT.

The chain recombines TRBV5-1 with TRBJ2-3, with 15 bases identical to TRBD2. CDR1 SGHRS and CDR2 YFSETQ come from the germline V gene. The CDR3 has 15 residues. J gave up 5 bases and V 4 bases, and 2 bases lay outside the gene matches. Here the CDR3 reads CASSQGLAGGDTQYF. CDR3 nucleotides: TGCGCCAGCAGCCAGGGACTAGCGGGAGGAGATACGCAGTATTTT.

This rearrangement joins TRBV15 to TRBJ2-1; 7 bases fit TRBD1. The CDR3 loop spans 13 amino acids. V dropped 5 bases and J dropped 8; count of bases not matched to a gene: 6. The germline gives CDR1 LNHNV, CDR2 YYDKDF (reference sequence). CDR3 DNA sequence: TGTGCCACCAGCCGTAGACAGGGCGATGAGCAGTTCTTC. Residues: CATSRRQGDEQFF.

Here the CDR3 reads CASSQAQLAGGADTQYF. The CDR3 region has the DNA TGTGCCAGCAGCCAAGCCCAACTAGCGGGAGGGGCAGATACGCAGTATTTT. The rearrangement joins TRBV5-4 to TRBJ2-3; 13 bases line up with TRBD2. Germline loops: CDR1 SGHNT, CDR2 YYREEE (reference sequence). The CDR3 runs to 17 residues. With 4 bases clipped from V and 4 bases from J, the junction kept 9 bases outside the gene matches.

The chain combines TRBV6-4 with TRBJ1-1, with D unresolved. The CDR3 is 13 residues long. The germline V gene encodes CDR1 MRHNA and CDR2 SNTAGT. With 5 bases removed from V and 1 base from J, the gap between germline ends came to 8 bases. CDR3 nucleotides: TGTGCCAGCAGTCTTCTCACGAACACTGAAGCTTTCTTT. This codes for CASSLLTNTEAFF.

V usage is TRBV28 and J usage is TRBJ2-1; D is uncertain. Per germline, CDR1 MDHEN and CDR2 SYDVKM. The V and J ends lost 4 bases and 4 bases respectively, with 17 bases between them. The CDR3 extends over 16 amino acids. CDR3 coding DNA: TGTGCCAGCAGTTCCCATCCGTCCCTGGGGTACAATGAGCAGTTCTTC. This encodes CASSSHPSLGYNEQFF.

The chain couples TRBV3-1 (or the pseudogene TRBV3-2) to TRBJ2-7; D is unresolved. Between the trimmed V and J ends, which lost 3 bases and 3 bases, there was a span of 15 bases. The CDR3 length is 15 residues. CDR1 is LGHDT and CDR2 is YNNKEL in the germline V gene (reference sequence). For the CDR3, the DNA is TGTGCCAGCAGCCAGACCGTTACACAGAACTACGAGCAGTACTTC. Translating gives CASSQTVTQNYEQYF.

The J gene is TRBJ2-1, the V gene TRBV18; 12 positions match TRBD1. V shed 1 base and J 4 bases; nucleotides not matched to a gene: 5. The CDR3 sequence is 17 residues long. Germline lookup yields CDR1 KGHSH and CDR2 LQKENI. CDR3 protein: CASSPLPGQGAYNEQFF. In DNA form, the CDR3 reads TGTGCCAGCTCACCACTACCGGGACAGGGGGCGTACAATGAGCAGTTCTTC.

This chain uses TRBV7-2 with TRBJ2-2; weak D call: TRBD2 (6 bases). The germline V gene encodes CDR1 SGHTA and CDR2 FQGNSA. V was pared by 5 bases and J by 1 base, with 14 bases between. The CDR3 is made up of 16 amino acids. The CDR3 is CASSPLAAGNTGELFF. The CDR3 DNA sequence: TGTGCCAGCAGCCCCCTCGCAGCGGGGAACACCGGGGAGCTGTTTTTT.

The CDR3, as DNA: TGTGCCAGCAGCACCTCCTTGGACAGGACTAATGAAGCTTTCTTT. This codes for CASSTSLDRTNEAFF. This sequence joins TRBV5-4 and TRBJ1-1; TRBD1 matches at 7 bases. The CDR3 is 15 residues long. Germline values: CDR1 SGHNT, CDR2 YYREEE (reference sequence). Unmatched junction bases numbered 13, after V lost 4 bases and J lost 7 bases.

This clone was recorded only once. V usage is TRBV25-1 and J usage is TRBJ1-5; no clear D. Germline-derived CDR1 and CDR2 are MGHDK and SYGVNS. V was shortened by 4 bases and J by 7 bases, with 14 bases between the two germline ends. The CDR3 has 14 residues. For the CDR3, the DNA is TGTGCCAGCAGTGGGGGAGGTGGCCGACAGCCCCAGCATTTT. Encoded protein: CASSGGGGRQPQHF.

The genes are TRBV18 and TRBJ2-1; 7 nucleotides match TRBD2. Germline V lookup: CDR1 KGHSH, CDR2 LQKENI. The CDR3 contains 15 residues. V dropped 3 bases and J dropped 4; count of bases not matched to a gene: 6. This CDR3 reads CASSPPSGTYNEQFF. DNA for the CDR3: TGTGCCAGCTCACCCCCAAGCGGGACGTACAATGAGCAGTTCTTC.

The genes are TRBV6-1 and TRBJ1-5; D gene ambiguous. Germline loops: CDR1 MNHNS, CDR2 SASEGT. Trimming took 2 bases from V and 4 from J, leaving 18 bases between them. The length of the CDR3 is 17 residues. The CDR3 protein is CASSESTLTFANQPQHF. CDR3 in DNA: TGTGCCAGCAGTGAAAGTACTCTGACATTCGCGAATCAGCCCCAGCATTTT.

This clone was counted a single time. This chain connects TRBV7-9 to TRBJ1-6; TRBD1 is a possible D gene (6 bases). Trimming removed 6 bases at V and 10 bases at J, with 16 bases between. Germline-derived CDR1 and CDR2 are SEHNR and FQNEAQ (reference sequence). This CDR3 region has 14 residues. The CDR3 region is CASRSQGRGSPLHF. The CDR3 bases are TGTGCCAGCAGGAGTCAGGGGAGGGGCTCACCCCTCCACTTT.

This clone has just one count. The chain recombines TRBV4-1 with TRBJ1-3; D remains unclear. Trimming took off 5 bases at V and 0 bases at J, with 11 bases between the two ends. Germline CDR1 MGHRA, CDR2 YSYEKL. The CDR3 length is 15 residues. The CDR3 here is CASSSRSGSGNTIYF. The CDR3, as DNA: TGCGCCAGCAGCTCAAGGTCGGGCTCTGGAAACACCATATATTTT.